These T cell receptor beta chains were read from a single sample in a study of blood T cell repertoires in COVID-19. The assay was immunoSEQ multiplex PCR, and TCRdb's table has in-frame clones only and misses some. Altogether about 140,000 clones are present, over 75% being singletons, with the ten largest covering approximately 2.8%. Input material: peripheral blood. The receptors stem from a woman aged 60-70 years with active COVID-19. Both conserved end residues are part of each CDR3. Size is stated for part of the rows, as once, few or many counts, or as a class when the clone is expanded.

abundance	j_gene	v_gene	CDR3aa
-	TRBJ2-7	TRBV5-1	CASSLAGLTYEQYF
-	TRBJ1-4	TRBV4-1	CAIQGPNEKLFF
-	TRBJ1-1	TRBV7-2	CASSFFQGGDTEAFF
once	TRBJ1-3	TRBV29-1	CSVEETGHRGNTIYF
-	TRBJ2-7	TRBV4-1	CASSQDPGSSYEQYF
-	TRBJ2-1	TRBV6-5	CASKWQVAYNEQFF
-	TRBJ1-3	TRBV7-9	CASSLGPERGGTIYF
-	TRBJ2-7	TRBV5-1	CASSGGTGPEQYF
once	TRBJ2-7	TRBV18	CASSYYSSSYEQYF
-	TRBJ2-1	TRBV4-1	CASSHVSGREFKHNEQFF
-	TRBJ2-7	TRBV2	CASSWDRGNEQYF
-	TRBJ2-2	TRBV28	CASSFVTGELFF
-	TRBJ2-7	TRBV6-2/TRBV6-3	CASSYSQGAYEQYF
-	TRBJ2-1	TRBV4-1	CASSPLSGSSYNEQFF
-	TRBJ2-1	TRBV5-1	CASSKGQQYNEQFF
-	TRBJ2-1	TRBV7-7	CASSISGSPNEQFF
-	TRBJ2-7	TRBV5-8	CASNRVPYEQYF